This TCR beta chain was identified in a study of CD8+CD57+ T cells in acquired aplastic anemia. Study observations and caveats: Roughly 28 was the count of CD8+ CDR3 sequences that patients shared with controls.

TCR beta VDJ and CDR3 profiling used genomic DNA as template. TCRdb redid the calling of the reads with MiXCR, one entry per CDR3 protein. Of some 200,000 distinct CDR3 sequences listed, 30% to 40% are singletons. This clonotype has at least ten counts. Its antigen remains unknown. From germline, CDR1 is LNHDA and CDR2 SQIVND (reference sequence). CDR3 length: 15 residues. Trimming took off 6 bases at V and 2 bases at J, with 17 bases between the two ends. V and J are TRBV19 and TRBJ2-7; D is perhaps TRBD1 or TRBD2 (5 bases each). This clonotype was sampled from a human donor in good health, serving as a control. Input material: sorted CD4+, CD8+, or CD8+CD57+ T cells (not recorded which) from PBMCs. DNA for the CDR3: TGTGCCAGTAGCGATCCGGGGCTAGTAACCTACGAGCAGTACTTC. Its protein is CASSDPGLVTYEQYF.